These 27 T cell receptor beta chains were all obtained from the same sample, sequenced in a study of T cells in Graves' hyperthyroidism and ophthalmopathy. Amplification yielded TCR beta CDR3 regions, with RNA transcripts as the source. First-round RT-PCR targeting the TCR CDR3 was performed with the HTBI primer set. A single record per CDR3 protein comes from TCRdb applying MiXCR to the multiplex PCR reads. The sample holds roughly 500,000 distinct CDR3 sequences, 35% to 50% seen once. The material sequenced was peripheral blood or thyroid tissue (not recorded which). These receptors were collected from an adult woman with Graves' disease, either hyperthyroidism or ophthalmopathy (not recorded which).

The J gene is TRBJ1-2, the V gene TRBV7-9, with D unresolved. Per the germline V gene, CDR1 is SEHNR and CDR2 is FQNEAQ (reference sequence). The CDR3 contains 15 residues. V lost 1 base, J lost 12 bases, and 21 bases lay in between. The CDR3 sequence: CASSLDSTGAPGNTF. CDR3 coding DNA: TGTGCCAGCAGCTTAGATTCTACCGGAGCACCTGGAAACACCTTC. The full variable domain, completed using reference TRBV7-9 and TRBJ1-2, is DTGVSQNPRHKITKRGQNVTFRCDPISEHNRLYWYRQTLGQGPEFLTYFQNEAQLEKSRLLSDRFSAERPKGSFSTLEIQRTEQGDSAMYLCASSLDSTGAPGNTFGSGTRLTVV.

This clonotype was picked up many times. The chain employs TRBV10-2 and TRBJ1-2; possible D gene TRBD1, 6 bases. The germline CDR1 and CDR2 sequences are WSHSY and SAAADI. The V end lost 4 bases, the J end lost 3 bases, and 9 bases lay between the germline ends. The length of the CDR3 is 13 residues. The CDR3 bases are TGCGCCAGCAGTGTAGGGGGAGACTATGGCTACACCTTC. It codes for CASSVGGDYGYTF.

V gene TRBV2 combines with J gene TRBJ1-1, with D possibly TRBD1 on 6 matching bases. This CDR3 spans 14 amino acids. The germline CDR1 and CDR2 sequences are SNHLY and FYNNEI. Trimming pared 6 bases from V and 7 bases from J, leaving 18 bases between. The CDR3 reads CASRVGGMVREAFF. The CDR3 nucleotides read TGTGCCAGCAGAGTAGGGGGTATGGTCCGTGAAGCTTTCTTT.

This clonotype was detected ten times or more. The V gene is TRBV7-8, the J gene TRBJ1-3; D is perhaps TRBD1 (5 bases). The CDR3 contains 17 residues. V dropped 1 base and J dropped 7 bases, with 20 bases sitting between them. Per germline, CDR1 SGHVS and CDR2 FQNEAQ. CDR3: CASSLGSTTGGTNTIYF. The CDR3 region has the DNA TGTGCCAGCAGCTTAGGGTCCACAACTGGGGGTACCAACACCATATATTTT.

This clonotype was observed a few times. The V call is TRBV30, the J call TRBJ1-1; D is perhaps TRBD1 (5 bases). V was cut by 7 bases and J by 0 bases, with 21 bases left in between. Per germline, CDR1 GTSNPN and CDR2 SVGIG (reference sequence). The CDR3 has 16 residues. In DNA form, the CDR3 reads TGTGCCTTCCGTGGGGCACCTTCAAGGGTGAACACTGAAGCTTTCTTT. This gives the protein CAFRGAPSRVNTEAFF.

The chain uses TRBV29-1 and TRBJ1-1; the D gene is possibly TRBD1 (6 bases). Germline V CDR1 and CDR2: SQVTM, ANQGSEA. The CDR3 is 14 residues long. V gave up 8 bases and J gave up 6 bases, with 22 bases separating them. The CDR3 spells CSFVTGGNDAEAFF. The CDR3 DNA reads as TGCAGCTTTGTGACAGGTGGGAATGATGCTGAAGCTTTCTTT.

V and J are TRBV28 and TRBJ1-2; TRBD1 might be the D (5 bases). The ends were cut back, 4 bases at V and 8 bases at J, with 20 bases in the middle. This CDR3 has 15 residues. CDR1 MDHEN and CDR2 SYDVKM come from the germline V gene. CDR3 nucleotide sequence: TGTGCCAGCAGTTCACACACAGGTTCGCTCGGAGGCTACACCTTC. Protein sequence: CASSSHTGSLGGYTF.

The J gene is TRBJ2-7, the V gene TRBV7-9, with D possibly being TRBD2 (6 bases). The CDR3 length is 15 residues. The V end was cut by 6 bases, the J end by 1 base, with 16 bases between. The germline gives CDR1 SEHNR, CDR2 FQNEAQ (reference sequence). Here the CDR3 reads CASSEGLAESYEQYF. Written as DNA, the CDR3 is TGTGCCAGCAGTGAAGGGTTAGCGGAGTCCTACGAGCAGTACTTC. The full variable domain, completed using reference TRBV7-9 and TRBJ2-7, is DTGVSQNPRHKITKRGQNVTFRCDPISEHNRLYWYRQTLGQGPEFLTYFQNEAQLEKSRLLSDRFSAERPKGSFSTLEIQRTEQGDSAMYLCASSEGLAESYEQYFGPGTRLTVT.

This clonotype was recorded at least ten times. The chain carries TRBV4-1 and TRBJ2-5, with D maybe TRBD1 (5 bases). Germline CDR1 MGHRA, CDR2 YSYEKL. This CDR3 spans 14 amino acids. V was shortened by 4 bases and J by 3 bases, with 12 bases between the two germline ends. The CDR3 here is CASSRRGYEETQYF. The CDR3 DNA reads as TGCGCCAGCAGCCGAAGGGGATACGAAGAGACCCAGTACTTC.

This clonotype was detected once. The chain uses TRBV20-1 and TRBJ1-5; 9 bases map to TRBD1. The CDR3 has 14 residues. After removal of 6 bases from V and 3 bases from J, the junction contained 6 bases not matched to a gene. Germline V gene lookup returns CDR1 DFQATT and CDR2 SNEGSKA (reference sequence). CDR3 protein: CSARTGDNNQPQHF. The CDR3 DNA follows: TGCAGTGCCCGGACAGGGGACAACAATCAGCCCCAGCATTTT.

The chain couples TRBV10-3 to TRBJ2-2, with 8 bases identical to TRBD2. The V gene end was trimmed by 0 bases and the J gene end by 1 base; junction bases not matched to a gene: 4. The CDR3 contains 17 residues. Germline loops: CDR1 ENHRY, CDR2 SYGVKD. The chain's CDR3 is CAISESALAENTGELFF. CDR3 coding DNA: TGTGCCATCAGTGAGTCGGCACTAGCGGAGAACACCGGGGAGCTGTTTTTT.

This clonotype was seen at least ten times. V and J are TRBV12-3 or TRBV12-4 and TRBJ1-2, with D perhaps matching TRBD1 (5 bases). Deletions cut 5 bases from V and 8 bases from J, with 15 bases between. This CDR3 contains 13 residues. DNA for the CDR3: TGTGCCAGCAGTCGGGGGTCGGCTCTAGGCTACACCTTC. Translated: CASSRGSALGYTF.

This chain connects TRBV28 to TRBJ2-7; TRBD1 matches at 7 bases. J gave up 5 bases and V 6 bases, and 7 bases lay outside the gene matches. CDR1 is MDHEN and CDR2 is SYDVKM in the germline V gene. This CDR3 has 13 residues. CDR3 DNA: TGTGCCAGCAGCCGGGACAGATGGGACGAGCAGTACTTC. Translated, it gives CASSRDRWDEQYF.

The sample holds many counts of this clonotype. The genes are TRBV29-1 and TRBJ1-2; D possibly corresponds to TRBD1 (6 bases). V was pared by 4 bases and J by 6 bases, with 15 bases between. The germline gives CDR1 SQVTM, CDR2 ANQGSEA. This CDR3 spans 13 amino acids. The CDR3 DNA sequence: TGCAGCGTTGGCCCCAGGGGTGACGATGGCTACACCTTC. Translation: CSVGPRGDDGYTF.

This clonotype was seen repeatedly, ten times or more. J is TRBJ1-4 and V is TRBV7-9; 7 bases match TRBD1. The CDR3 consists of 15 residues. Germline CDR1 reads SEHNR; CDR2 reads FQNEAQ (reference sequence). V trimming: 4 bases; J trimming: 7 bases; junction bases outside the gene matches: 9. The chain's CDR3 is CASSSNTGDGEKLFF. For the CDR3, the DNA is TGTGCCAGCAGCTCGAACACAGGGGATGGTGAAAAACTGTTTTTT. Combining the CDR3 with reference TRBV7-9 and TRBJ1-4 gives the whole variable domain DTGVSQNPRHKITKRGQNVTFRCDPISEHNRLYWYRQTLGQGPEFLTYFQNEAQLEKSRLLSDRFSAERPKGSFSTLEIQRTEQGDSAMYLCASSSNTGDGEKLFFGSGTQLSVL.

In this sample, this clonotype turned up a few times. The V gene is TRBV4-3, the J gene TRBJ2-7; 7 bases agree with TRBD2. The CDR3 has 16 residues. With V trimmed by 5 bases and J by 6 bases, 16 bases remained unmatched. The germline gives CDR1 LGHNA, CDR2 YSLEER. The CDR3 loop reads CASSSQVGGGLGEQYF. The CDR3 DNA reads as TGCGCCAGCAGCAGCCAAGTGGGCGGGGGACTCGGCGAGCAGTACTTC.

This clonotype was recorded a few times. The chain is built from TRBV15 and TRBJ2-5; TRBD1 aligns across 9 bases. After removal of 3 bases from V and 4 bases from J, the junction contained 12 bases not matched to a gene. The CDR3 sequence is 17 residues long. Germline lookup yields CDR1 LNHNV and CDR2 YYDKDF (reference sequence). CDR3 amino acids: CATSSLDRGRAGETQYF. The CDR3 DNA sequence: TGTGCCACCAGCAGCCTTGACAGGGGGAGGGCAGGAGAGACCCAGTACTTC.

V is TRBV7-2 and J is TRBJ1-1, with D unclear. CDR3 size: 13 residues. Germline assignment: CDR1 SGHTA and CDR2 FQGNSA. The V end was cut by 4 bases, the J end by 4 bases, with 10 bases between. The CDR3 protein is CASSSLGGTEAFF. CDR3 sequence (DNA): TGTGCCAGCAGCTCCCTTGGTGGCACTGAAGCTTTCTTT.

The chain carries TRBV5-6 and TRBJ2-5; 9 bases line up with TRBD1. V lost 4 bases, J lost 3 bases, and 7 bases stayed unmatched. This CDR3 is 15 amino acids long. CDR1 is SGHDT, CDR2 YYEEEE, per germline. CDR3: CASSGGTGREETQYF. CDR3 coding DNA: TGTGCCAGCAGCGGGGGGACAGGGAGGGAAGAGACCCAGTACTTC.

This clonotype has more than one count but fewer than ten. The rearrangement joins TRBV9 to TRBJ2-5, with D uncertain. The CDR3 length is 15 residues. CDR1 is SGDLS, CDR2 YYNGEE, per germline. The V and J ends lost 0 bases and 0 bases respectively, with 9 bases between them. CDR3 sequence reads: CASSVEGRYQETQYF. The CDR3 DNA reads TGTGCCAGCAGCGTAGAGGGAAGGTACCAAGAGACCCAGTACTTC.

The rearrangement joins TRBV29-1 to TRBJ1-4; 8 bases are shared with TRBD1. The CDR3 covers 13 residues. Per the germline V gene, CDR1 is SQVTM and CDR2 is ANQGSEA. V dropped 5 bases and J dropped 8; count of bases not matched to a gene: 7. DNA of the CDR3: TGCAGCGTTATAGGACAGGGAGCGGAAAAACTGTTTTTT. Protein sequence: CSVIGQGAEKLFF.

The table lists this clonotype with a few counts. The chain is built from TRBV6-5 and TRBJ1-5; D gene unclear. Germline values: CDR1 MNHEY, CDR2 SVGAGI. The V and J ends lost 0 bases and 5 bases respectively, with 11 bases between them. CDR3 length: 15 amino acids. The CDR3 DNA sequence: TGTGCCAGCAGTTACTCGGTGTCACCGTATCAGCCCCAGCATTTT. Protein: CASSYSVSPYQPQHF.

This chain uses TRBV12-3 or TRBV12-4 with TRBJ2-2; TRBD2 agrees at 9 bases. The trim removed 5 bases at V and 4 bases at J, leaving 8 bases unmatched. There are 16 residues in the CDR3. The CDR3 sequence: CASSLPRAGGTGELFF. Written as DNA, the CDR3 is TGTGCCAGCAGTCTACCGCGAGCGGGAGGCACCGGGGAGCTGTTTTTT.

This clonotype was seen many times. The rearrangement links TRBV7-2 to TRBJ1-5; D perhaps matches TRBD1 (5 bases). Germline CDR1 SGHTA, CDR2 FQGNSA. Trimming pared 1 base from V and 4 bases from J, leaving 8 bases between. This CDR3 is built from 14 residues. The CDR3 region is CASSLGPGNQPQHF. DNA of the CDR3: TGTGCCAGCAGCTTAGGCCCAGGGAATCAGCCCCAGCATTTT.

The chain joins TRBV19 to TRBJ1-2; D perhaps matches TRBD1 (5 bases). The CDR3 is made up of 15 amino acids. The V gene lost 7 bases and the J gene lost 4 bases, with 19 bases spanning the gap. The germline gives CDR1 LNHDA, CDR2 SQIVND (reference sequence). CDR3 DNA sequence: TGTGCCAGTACCACGCCCCAACCGGGACTCTATGGCTACACCTTC. Translating it yields CASTTPQPGLYGYTF.

On this clonotype itself: It is unclear where the CDR3 begins or ends on the DNA, so no DNA is shown, and the CDR3 is as TCRdb lists it. The chain uses TRBV2 and TRBJ1-5; the table's D gene call, TRBD1, was not cross checked with the DNA. The CDR3 is 17 amino acids in total, end residues counted. Germline V gene lookup returns CDR1 SNHLY and CDR2 FYNNEI. CDR3 sequence reads: CACSARAPDRENQPQHF.

The chain joins TRBV20-1 to TRBJ2-6, with D possibly being TRBD2 (6 bases). Germline V gene lookup returns CDR1 DFQATT and CDR2 SNEGSKA (reference sequence). The CDR3 length is 16 residues. Trimming took 3 bases from V and 2 from J, leaving 14 bases between them. Here the CDR3 reads CSARGWGVTGANVLTF. CDR3 sequence (DNA): TGCAGTGCTAGGGGCTGGGGGGTGACTGGGGCCAACGTCCTGACTTTC.